Following are 21 T cell receptor beta chains from one sample sequenced in a study of PD-1 blockade in classical Hodgkin lymphoma. The time point is: cycle 4 day 1 (C4D1), after around six weeks of nivolumab. After autologous stem cell transplantation all patients relapsed, and prior brentuximab vedotin exposure differed between cohorts. Data came from immunoSEQ multiplex PCR; TCRdb stores just in-frame clones and leaves some out. The table shows under 30,000 clones, with under 90% occurring only once. The sample in question was peripheral blood mononuclear cells (PBMCs), obtained before the fourth cycle of nivolumab. All receptors derive from a human donor with classical Hodgkin lymphoma.

Notes on this clone: Other DNA sequences in the sample encode the same CDR3. CDR3 in DNA: TGTGCCAGCAGCCTCAACACTGAAGCTTTCTTT. This gives the protein CASSLNTEAFF. This chain links TRBV5-6 with TRBJ1-1; D unclear. Germline V gives CDR1 SGHDT, CDR2 YYEEEE. V was clipped by 4 bases and J by 2 bases, with 3 bases between them. The CDR3 has 11 amino acids.

The chain carries TRBV7-2 and TRBJ1-5; TRBD1 matches at 7 bases. Trimming cost V 5 bases and J 6 bases; bases outside gene matches: 10. Germline assignment: CDR1 SGHTA and CDR2 FQGNSA. This CDR3 spans 15 amino acids. CDR3 loop: CASSPTGVMGQPQHF. The CDR3 DNA reads as TGTGCCAGCAGCCCCACAGGGGTAATGGGTCAGCCCCAGCATTTT. The whole variable domain, remainder taken from reference TRBV7-2 and TRBJ1-5, is GAGVSQSPSNKVTEKGKDVELRCDPISGHTALYWYRQSLGQGLEFLIYFQGNSAPDKSGLPSDRFSAERTGGSVSTLTIQRTQQEDSAVYLCASSPTGVMGQPQHFGDGTRLSIL.

The gene calls are TRBV5-1 and TRBJ1-1; D is unresolved. Germline loops: CDR1 SGHRS, CDR2 YFSETQ. With 1 base removed from V and 0 bases from J, the gap between germline ends came to 13 bases. This CDR3 spans 16 amino acids. Written as DNA, the CDR3 is TGCGCCAGCAGCTTGAAGTCCCCCACCATGAACACTGAAGCTTTCTTT. Amino acids: CASSLKSPTMNTEAFF. The whole variable domain, remainder taken from reference TRBV5-1 and TRBJ1-1, is KAGVTQTPRYLIKTRGQQVTLSCSPISGHRSVSWYQQTPGQGLQFLFEYFSETQRNKGNFPGRFSGRQFSNSRSEMNVSTLELGDSALYLCASSLKSPTMNTEAFFGQGTRLTVV.

The chain links TRBV7-2 to TRBJ1-6; D possibly corresponds to TRBD1 (5 bases). Germline loops: CDR1 SGHTA, CDR2 FQGNSA. Trimming removed 0 bases at V and 0 bases at J, with 15 bases between. This CDR3 has 19 amino acids. The CDR3 sequence is CASSLAGTRISSYNSPLHF. In DNA, the CDR3 is TGTGCCAGCAGCTTAGCCGGGACCCGGATCAGCTCCTATAATTCACCCCTCCACTTT.

The gene calls are TRBV5-1 and TRBJ1-1; 7 bases align to TRBD1. V trimming: 0 bases; J trimming: 3 bases; junction bases outside the gene matches: 5. Looked up from germline, CDR1 is SGHRS and CDR2 is YFSETQ. This CDR3 is 15 amino acids long. The CDR3 loop is CASSLAGTAYTEAFF. The CDR3 region has the DNA TGCGCCAGCAGCTTGGCCGGGACAGCCTACACTGAAGCTTTCTTT.

This clone was observed a single time. The chain has TRBV7-9 and TRBJ2-5; TRBD2 matches at 7 bases. There are 14 residues in the CDR3. Germline CDR1 is SEHNR and CDR2 is FQNEAQ (reference sequence). The V and J ends lost 5 bases and 3 bases, in that order; junction bases with no gene match: 6. For the CDR3, the DNA is TGTGCCAGCAGCGATCCGAGCGGGGAAGAGACCCAGTACTTC. Translated, it gives CASSDPSGEETQYF.

The genes are TRBV2 and TRBJ2-7, with D maybe TRBD2 (6 bases). V lost 6 bases and J 3 bases, leaving 18 bases between the germline ends. The CDR3 covers 15 residues. Germline-derived CDR1 and CDR2 are SNHLY and FYNNEI. CDR3 amino acids: CASRAGTYFNYEQYF. The CDR3 region has the DNA TGTGCCAGCAGGGCAGGGACTTACTTCAACTACGAGCAGTACTTC.

DNA for the CDR3: TGCGCCAGCAGCTTGACCGGGACACCCTTCTACGAGCAGTACTTC. This translates into CASSLTGTPFYEQYF. The rearrangement uses TRBV5-1 and TRBJ2-7; perhaps TRBD1 as D (6 bases). The germline V and J ends were trimmed by 1 base and 3 bases, with 14 bases remaining between them. There are 15 residues in the CDR3. Germline V lookup: CDR1 SGHRS, CDR2 YFSETQ.

The CDR3 is CASSQFEGQIHEQYF. The CDR3 DNA is TGTGCCAGCAGCCAATTCGAGGGGCAGATCCACGAGCAGTACTTC. The chain has TRBV5-8 and TRBJ2-7; D assignment may be TRBD1 or TRBD2 (5 bases each). Deletions cut 4 bases from V and 5 bases from J, with 19 bases between. There are 15 residues in the CDR3. Per germline, CDR1 SGHTS and CDR2 YDEGEE.

The rearrangement joins TRBV28 to TRBJ1-5, with TRBD1 matching 7 bases. Per the germline V gene, CDR1 is MDHEN and CDR2 is SYDVKM. The junction had 11 bases not matched to a gene; V was cut back by 7 bases and J by 8 bases. The CDR3 runs 14 residues. CDR3 bases: TGTGCCAGCATTGACAGGGTTCACAGGGAGCCCCAGCATTTT. Translation gives CASIDRVHREPQHF.

This clone was observed a handful of times. Different DNA sequences within this sample yield the same CDR3. The chain combines TRBV30 with TRBJ1-1, with TRBD1 as a possible D gene (6 bases). The germline V gene encodes CDR1 GTSNPN and CDR2 SVGIG (reference sequence). Between the trimmed V and J ends, which lost 3 bases and 6 bases, there was a span of 14 bases. CDR3 length: 13 amino acids. The CDR3 DNA sequence: TGTGCCTGGAGGGGATTCACAGGGTCTGAAGCTTTCTTT. Translating it yields CAWRGFTGSEAFF.

This sequence joins TRBV7-8 and TRBJ2-1; 8 nucleotides match TRBD1. With V trimmed by 4 bases and J by 2 bases, 7 bases remained unmatched. In germline, CDR1 is SGHVS, CDR2 FQNEAQ. CDR3 length: 16 amino acids. The CDR3 DNA is TGTGCCAGCAGCTCCCTGGGACAGGACACCTACAATGAGCAGTTCTTC. It yields the protein CASSSLGQDTYNEQFF.

The chain uses TRBV28 and TRBJ2-2; 8 bases fit TRBD2. Germline assignment: CDR1 MDHEN and CDR2 SYDVKM. V lost 7 bases and J lost 5; bases outside the gene matches: 6. This CDR3 has 14 amino acids. The CDR3 sequence: CASNGRAVTGELFF. In DNA, the CDR3 is TGTGCCAGCAACGGGAGGGCGGTTACCGGGGAGCTGTTTTTT.

The chain has TRBV30 and TRBJ1-6; D gene uncertain. The V end was cut by 5 bases, the J end by 8 bases, with 10 bases between. This CDR3 has 12 amino acids. CDR1 and CDR2 (germline): GTSNPN, SVGIG (reference sequence). CDR3 DNA sequence: TGTGCCTGGCAGAACTTTTATTCACCCCTCCACTTT. This codes for CAWQNFYSPLHF.

This rearrangement joins TRBV6-5 to TRBJ1-1; TRBD1 matches at 7 bases. In germline, CDR1 is MNHEY, CDR2 SVGAGI. The junction had 5 bases not matched to a gene; V was cut back by 6 bases and J by 4 bases. The CDR3 consists of 13 residues. CDR3 bases: TGTGCCAGCAGAAAACAGGGGCTCACTGAAGCTTTCTTT. Its translation: CASRKQGLTEAFF.

The chain links TRBV25-1 to TRBJ2-5; D perhaps matches TRBD1 (6 bases). Germline V gene lookup returns CDR1 MGHDK and CDR2 SYGVNS. The CDR3 has 15 residues. V dropped 4 bases and J dropped 0 bases, with 12 bases sitting between them. The CDR3 sequence is CASSGAGEYQETQYF. CDR3 DNA sequence: TGTGCCAGCAGTGGGGCAGGGGAGTACCAAGAGACCCAGTACTTC.

The chain uses TRBV28 and TRBJ2-1; D not certain. The CDR3 runs 14 residues. Germline-derived CDR1 and CDR2 are MDHEN and SYDVKM. V was clipped by 8 bases and J by 0 bases, with 11 bases between them. Written as DNA, the CDR3 is TGTGCCAGCGTCGGGTACTCCTCCTACAATGAGCAGTTCTTC. Translated: CASVGYSSYNEQFF.

This clone has only one observation. This chain connects TRBV29-1 to TRBJ2-5; 8 bases fit TRBD1. CDR3 length equals 13 residues. Trimming cost V 4 bases and J 14 bases; bases outside gene matches: 15. Germline CDR1 is SQVTM and CDR2 is ANQGSEA. The CDR3 loop reads CSVAPFPGQGVYF. The CDR3 DNA follows: TGCAGCGTTGCCCCTTTCCCCGGACAGGGCGTCTACTTC.

CDR3 region: CAHFNGRAPETQYF. The CDR3 DNA sequence: TGTGCCCATTTTAATGGGAGGGCCCCAGAGACCCAGTACTTC. The chain has TRBV19 and TRBJ2-5; 7 bases map to TRBD2. Germline CDR1 is LNHDA and CDR2 is SQIVND (reference sequence). The V and J ends lost 11 bases and 4 bases, in that order; junction bases with no gene match: 13. This CDR3 contains 14 residues.

This chain joins TRBV5-1 and TRBJ1-2, with a possible D match to TRBD1 (5 bases). V was shortened by 0 bases and J by 2 bases, with 5 bases between the two germline ends. Per germline, CDR1 SGHRS and CDR2 YFSETQ. CDR3 length: 13 residues. The CDR3 sequence is CASSLAGNYGYTF. The CDR3 DNA sequence: TGCGCCAGCAGCTTGGCAGGGAACTATGGCTACACCTTC.

The V gene is TRBV13, the J gene TRBJ1-1; weak D call: TRBD1 (5 bases). This CDR3 is built from 17 residues. Trimming removed 6 bases at V and 6 bases at J, with 26 bases between. CDR1 PRHDT and CDR2 FYEKMQ come from the germline V gene (reference sequence). The CDR3 coding sequence is TGTGCCAGCAGTATTTGGGGCATGTTAGGATATAAGCCTGAAGCTTTCTTT. Translation: CASSIWGMLGYKPEAFF.